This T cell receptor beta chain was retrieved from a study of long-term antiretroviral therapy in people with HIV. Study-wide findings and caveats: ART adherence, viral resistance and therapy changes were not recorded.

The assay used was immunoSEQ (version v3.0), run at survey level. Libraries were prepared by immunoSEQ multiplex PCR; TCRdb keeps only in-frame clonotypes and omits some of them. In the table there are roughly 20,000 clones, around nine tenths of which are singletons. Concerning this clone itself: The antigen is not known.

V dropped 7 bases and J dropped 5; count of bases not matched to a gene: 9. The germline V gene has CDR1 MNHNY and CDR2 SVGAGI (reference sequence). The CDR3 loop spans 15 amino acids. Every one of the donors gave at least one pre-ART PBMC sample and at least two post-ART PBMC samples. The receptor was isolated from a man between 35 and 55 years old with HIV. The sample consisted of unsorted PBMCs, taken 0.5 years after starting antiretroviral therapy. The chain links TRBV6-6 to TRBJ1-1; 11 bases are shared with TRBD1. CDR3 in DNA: TGTGCCAGCACTGGGACAGGGGGATTGGGTACTGAAGCTTTCTTT. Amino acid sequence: CASTGTGGLGTEAFF.